These 20 T cell receptor beta chains were all obtained from the same sample, sequenced in a study of sequential checkpoint blockade in melanoma. As for treatment: randomized to nivolumab then ipilimumab (arm A) or the reverse (arm B). Profiled with immunoSEQ multiplex PCR; TCRdb holds only in-frame clones, not every one. The sample includes some 5,400 clones, roughly a fifth of them seen just once. Sequencing was performed on tumor tissue (inferred from file names), taken from a patient given nivolumab and ipilimumab in sequence. These receptors were collected from a human donor with melanoma.

The chain combines TRBV6-8 with TRBJ2-2; no definite D call. Trimming removed 9 bases from V and 4 bases from J, with 9 bases in between. Germline V lookup: CDR1 MNHGY, CDR2 SAAAGT. This CDR3 is built from 12 residues. The CDR3 protein is CARSESTGELFF. The CDR3 nucleotides are TGTGCCAGATCAGAAAGCACCGGGGAGCTGTTTTTT.

The V and J genes are TRBV14 and TRBJ1-3, with a weak D call TRBD1 (6 bases). The germline CDR1 and CDR2 sequences are SGHDN and FVKESK. CDR3 length: 15 residues. Trimming stripped 2 bases from V and 0 bases from J, with 8 bases between. This chain's CDR3 is CASSQQGSSGNTIYF. The CDR3 DNA follows: TGTGCCAGCAGCCAACAGGGGAGCTCTGGAAACACCATATATTTT.

The chain has TRBV28 and TRBJ1-1; TRBD1 matches at 8 bases. The germline CDR1 and CDR2 sequences are MDHEN and SYDVKM. The CDR3 spans 15 residues. Trimming took 5 bases from V and 2 from J; bases not matched to a gene: 7. CDR3 amino acids: CASSPTTGDNTEAFF. The CDR3 DNA is TGTGCCAGCAGTCCGACGACAGGGGACAACACTGAAGCTTTCTTT.

The chain employs TRBV28 and TRBJ1-4, with 7 bases matching TRBD1. Germline CDR1 is MDHEN and CDR2 is SYDVKM. There are 14 residues in the CDR3. Trimming cost V 7 bases and J 6 bases; bases outside gene matches: 8. This chain's CDR3 is CASMTGINDEKLFF. The CDR3 DNA is TGTGCCAGCATGACAGGGATCAACGATGAAAAACTGTTTTTT.

This chain connects TRBV9 to TRBJ1-1, with D maybe TRBD1 (6 bases). V lost 3 bases, J lost 6 bases, and 12 bases lay in between. The CDR3 loop spans 13 amino acids. CDR1 is SGDLS, CDR2 YYNGEE, per germline. CDR3 in amino acids: CASSATGRSEAFF. In nucleotides, the CDR3 is TGTGCCAGCAGCGCCACAGGGAGATCTGAAGCTTTCTTT.

This chain connects TRBV10-2 to TRBJ1-4; D ambiguous. The germline V gene has CDR1 WSHSY and CDR2 SAAADI. V was clipped by 4 bases and J by 3 bases, with 9 bases between them. This CDR3 comprises 14 residues. CDR3 sequence (DNA): TGCGCCAGCAGTGTGGGGTCCCCTAATGAAAAACTGTTTTTT. Translated, it gives CASSVGSPNEKLFF.

V gene TRBV28 combines with J gene TRBJ2-1; perhaps TRBD1 as D (6 bases). Germline V gene data show CDR1 as MDHEN and CDR2 as SYDVKM. V lost 10 bases, J lost 7 bases, and 20 bases lay in between. The CDR3 loop spans 14 amino acids. Here the CDR3 reads CATTEQGNWNEQFF. CDR3 in DNA: TGTGCCACCACGGAGCAGGGGAATTGGAATGAGCAGTTCTTC.

V usage is TRBV30 and J usage is TRBJ2-3; D perhaps matches TRBD1 (5 bases). The CDR3 totals 11 residues. Germline CDR1 GTSNPN, CDR2 SVGIG (reference sequence). V lost 3 bases and J lost 4, with 5 bases in between. CDR3 sequence reads: CAWRGADTQYF. The CDR3, as DNA: TGTGCCTGGAGAGGGGCAGATACGCAGTATTTT.

J is TRBJ2-2 and V is TRBV19; TRBD2 is a possible D gene (5 bases). Trimming pared 1 base from V and 0 bases from J, leaving 12 bases between. The germline gives CDR1 LNHDA, CDR2 SQIVND (reference sequence). The CDR3 sequence is 17 residues long. The CDR3 protein is CASSIGLSVPNTGELFF. The DNA of the CDR3 is TGTGCCAGTAGTATAGGTCTTAGCGTACCGAACACCGGGGAGCTGTTTTTT.

The chain uses TRBV19 and TRBJ2-4; 7 bases line up with TRBD2. The ends lost 0 bases at V and 5 bases at J; junction bases unmatched: 10. Germline V gene data show CDR1 as LNHDA and CDR2 as SQIVND (reference sequence). This CDR3 has 17 residues. CDR3 loop: CASSIDFGGISQNIQYF. The CDR3 DNA is TGTGCCAGTAGTATAGATTTCGGGGGGATCTCGCAAAACATTCAGTACTTC.

The gene calls are TRBV19 and TRBJ1-1; 8 nucleotides match TRBD1. Germline-derived CDR1 and CDR2 are LNHDA and SQIVND (reference sequence). The CDR3 runs to 15 residues. After removal of 5 bases from V and 0 bases from J, the junction contained 5 bases not matched to a gene. DNA for the CDR3: TGTGCCAGTAGTCCGCAGGGGGCCCTGAACACTGAAGCTTTCTTT. Encoded protein: CASSPQGALNTEAFF.

This clone was seen a handful of times. The rearrangement links TRBV18 to TRBJ1-1, with D hard to call. The CDR3 is 17 residues long. Germline V gene lookup returns CDR1 KGHSH and CDR2 LQKENI. Trimming cost V 4 bases and J 1 base, with 19 bases left between them. CDR3 coding DNA: TGTGCCAGCTCACTAATAGGACCAATCTGGAGGAACACTGAAGCTTTCTTT. Its translation is CASSLIGPIWRNTEAFF.

In its sample, this clone ranks as medium-sized (0.01 to 0.1%). The chain has TRBV28 and TRBJ1-2; TRBD1 is a possible D gene (6 bases). The CDR3 spans 14 residues. V lost 2 bases and J lost 8, with 15 bases in between. Germline V CDR1 and CDR2: MDHEN, SYDVKM. The CDR3 loop is CASSLGQLQVGYTF. In nucleotides, the CDR3 is TGTGCCAGCAGTTTAGGACAGCTACAGGTCGGCTACACCTTC.

The chain recombines TRBV19 with TRBJ2-2, with no clear D. The V gene's germline CDR1 is LNHDA and CDR2 SQIVND (reference sequence). CDR3 size: 13 residues. The ends were cut back, 10 bases at V and 0 bases at J, with 9 bases in the middle. The CDR3 bases are TGTGCCATTACAGTCACGAACACCGGGGAGCTGTTTTTT. It translates to CAITVTNTGELFF. Full variable domain (remainder filled in from reference TRBV19 and TRBJ2-2): DGGITQSPKYLFRKEGQNVTLSCEQNLNHDAMYWYRQDPGQGLRLIYYSQIVNDFQKGDIAEGYSVSREKKESFPLTVTSAQKNPTAFYLCAITVTNTGELFFGEGSRLTVL.

The gene calls are TRBV10-3 and TRBJ2-5; D gene ambiguous. The V end lost 0 bases, the J end lost 5 bases, and 13 bases lay between the germline ends. CDR1 ENHRY and CDR2 SYGVKD come from the germline V gene. The CDR3 is 15 residues long. The CDR3: CAISESNQRPETQYF. DNA of the CDR3: TGTGCCATCAGTGAGTCCAATCAAAGACCGGAGACCCAGTACTTC.

The chain is built from TRBV10-2 and TRBJ2-1; D is uncertain. Germline V gives CDR1 WSHSY, CDR2 SAAADI. The CDR3 runs to 12 residues. V gave up 0 bases and J gave up 8 bases, with 5 bases separating them. This CDR3 reads CASSESEDEQFF. For the CDR3, the DNA is TGCGCCAGCAGTGAGTCAGAGGATGAGCAGTTCTTC.

This clone was counted a few times. This chain uses TRBV27 with TRBJ2-5, with a possible D match to TRBD2 (6 bases). CDR1 is MNHEY, CDR2 SMNVEV, per germline (reference sequence). The CDR3 is made up of 16 amino acids. Trimming removed 2 bases from V and 1 base from J, with 14 bases in between. DNA of the CDR3: TGTGCCAGCAGTTTACTCCCCGGTAGCGGCCAAGAGACCCAGTACTTC. Translated: CASSLLPGSGQETQYF.

By share, this clone ranks as large. The V call is TRBV11-3, the J call TRBJ1-5; D ambiguous. Per germline, CDR1 SGHNT and CDR2 YENEEA. Trimming left V 3 bases short and J 4 bases short, with 13 bases between. The CDR3 is 15 residues long. CDR3 residues: CASSFSSASNQPQHF. The DNA for the CDR3 is TGTGCCAGCAGCTTCAGTTCAGCTTCTAATCAGCCCCAGCATTTT. The full variable domain, in which reference TRBV11-3 and TRBJ1-5 provide the parts outside the CDR3, is EAGVVQSPRYKIIEKKQPVAFWCNPISGHNTLYWYLQNLGQGPELLIRYENEEAVDDSQLPKDRFSAERLKGVDSTLKIQPAELGDSAVYLCASSFSSASNQPQHFGDGTRLSIL.

This clone was observed at least ten times. The J gene is TRBJ1-1, the V gene TRBV7-8; D is unresolved. CDR1 and CDR2 (germline): SGHVS, FQNEAQ. The CDR3 runs 13 residues. V was trimmed by 7 bases and J by 5 bases, leaving 14 bases between them. The CDR3: CASTQLRGTEAFF. The CDR3, as DNA: TGTGCCAGCACCCAGCTACGGGGAACTGAAGCTTTCTTT.

This clone was detected only a few times. V usage is TRBV28 and J usage is TRBJ1-5; 9 nucleotides align to TRBD1. Unmatched junction bases numbered 13, after V lost 3 bases and J lost 4 bases. Looked up from germline, CDR1 is MDHEN and CDR2 is SYDVKM. The CDR3 contains 18 residues. The CDR3 bases are TGTGCCAGCAGTTTTCTCCGGGACAGGGACCGCGGAAATCAGCCCCAGCATTTT. It is translated as CASSFLRDRDRGNQPQHF.